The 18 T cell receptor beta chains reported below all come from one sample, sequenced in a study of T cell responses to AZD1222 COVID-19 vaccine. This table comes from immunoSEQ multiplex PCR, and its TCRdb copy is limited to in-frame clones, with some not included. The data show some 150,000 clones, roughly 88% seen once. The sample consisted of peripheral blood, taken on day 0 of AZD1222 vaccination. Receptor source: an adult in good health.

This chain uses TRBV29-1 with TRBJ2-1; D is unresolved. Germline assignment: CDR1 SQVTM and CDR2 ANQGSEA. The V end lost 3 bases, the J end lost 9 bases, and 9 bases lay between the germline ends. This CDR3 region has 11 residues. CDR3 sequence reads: CSVDQLGEQFF. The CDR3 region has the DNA TGCAGCGTTGATCAGTTAGGTGAGCAGTTCTTC.

This CDR3 is CASSQTGATYNEQFF. The CDR3 coding sequence is TGTGCCAGCAGCCAGACGGGCGCCACCTACAATGAGCAGTTCTTC. The V call is TRBV4-2, the J call TRBJ2-1; D remains ambiguous. V lost 3 bases, J lost 2 bases, and 11 bases lay in between. The CDR3 covers 15 residues. Germline V gene lookup returns CDR1 LGHNA and CDR2 YNFKEQ.

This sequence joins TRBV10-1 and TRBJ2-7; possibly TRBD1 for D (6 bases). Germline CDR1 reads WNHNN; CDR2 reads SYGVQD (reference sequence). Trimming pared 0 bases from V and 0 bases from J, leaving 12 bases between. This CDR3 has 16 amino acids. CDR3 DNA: TGCGCCAGCAGTGAGTCGGGGGCGGTGAGCTCCTACGAGCAGTACTTC. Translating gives CASSESGAVSSYEQYF.

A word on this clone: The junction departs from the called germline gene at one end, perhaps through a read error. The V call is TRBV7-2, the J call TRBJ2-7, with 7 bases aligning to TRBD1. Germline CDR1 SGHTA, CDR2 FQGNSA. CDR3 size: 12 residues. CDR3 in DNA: TGTGCCAGCAGCTTAAACTTGACAGGGAGACACTTC. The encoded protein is CASSLNLTGRHF. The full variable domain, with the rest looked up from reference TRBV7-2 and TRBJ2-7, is GAGVSQSPSNKVTEKGKDVELRCDPISGHTALYWYRQSLGQGLEFLIYFQGNSAPDKSGLPSDRFSAERTGGSVSTLTIQRTQQEDSAVYLCASSLNLTGRHFGPGTRLTVT.

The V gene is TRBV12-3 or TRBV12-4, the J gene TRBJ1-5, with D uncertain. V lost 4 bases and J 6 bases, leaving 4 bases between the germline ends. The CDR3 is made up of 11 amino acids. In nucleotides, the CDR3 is TGTGCCAGCAGTTCCGGTCAGCCCCAGCATTTT. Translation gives CASSSGQPQHF.

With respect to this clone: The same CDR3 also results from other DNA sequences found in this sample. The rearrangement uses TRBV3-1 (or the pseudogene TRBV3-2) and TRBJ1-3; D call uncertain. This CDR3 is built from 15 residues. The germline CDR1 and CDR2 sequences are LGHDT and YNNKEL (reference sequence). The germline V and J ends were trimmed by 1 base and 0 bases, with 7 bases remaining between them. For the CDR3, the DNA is TGTGCCAGCAGCCAAGGCACCCGCTCTGGAAACACCATATATTTT. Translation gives CASSQGTRSGNTIYF.

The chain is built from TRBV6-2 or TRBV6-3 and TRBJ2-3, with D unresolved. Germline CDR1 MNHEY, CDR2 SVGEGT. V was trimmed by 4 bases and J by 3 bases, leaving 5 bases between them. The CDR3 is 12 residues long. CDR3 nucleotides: TGTGCCAGCAGTTTCGAGACAGATACGCAGTATTTT. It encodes CASSFETDTQYF.

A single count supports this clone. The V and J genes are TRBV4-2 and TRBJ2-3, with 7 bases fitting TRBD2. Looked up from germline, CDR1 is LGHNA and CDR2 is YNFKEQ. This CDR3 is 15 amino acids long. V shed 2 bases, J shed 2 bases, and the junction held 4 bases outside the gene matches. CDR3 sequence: CASSQLAGDTDTQYF. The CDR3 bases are TGTGCCAGCAGCCAACTTGCGGGGGACACAGATACGCAGTATTTT.

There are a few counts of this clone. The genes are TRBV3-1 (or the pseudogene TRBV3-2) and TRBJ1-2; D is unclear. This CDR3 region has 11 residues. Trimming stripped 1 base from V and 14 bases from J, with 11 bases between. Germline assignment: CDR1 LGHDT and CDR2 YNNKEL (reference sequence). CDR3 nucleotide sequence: TGTGCCAGCAGCCAAGGCAGGTTGAAGACCTTC. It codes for CASSQGRLKTF.

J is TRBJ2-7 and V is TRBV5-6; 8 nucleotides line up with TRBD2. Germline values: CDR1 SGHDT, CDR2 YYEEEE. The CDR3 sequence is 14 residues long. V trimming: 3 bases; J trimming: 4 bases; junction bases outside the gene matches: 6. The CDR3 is CASSSSGRGYEQYF. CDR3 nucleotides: TGTGCCAGCAGCTCGAGCGGGAGAGGGTACGAGCAGTACTTC.

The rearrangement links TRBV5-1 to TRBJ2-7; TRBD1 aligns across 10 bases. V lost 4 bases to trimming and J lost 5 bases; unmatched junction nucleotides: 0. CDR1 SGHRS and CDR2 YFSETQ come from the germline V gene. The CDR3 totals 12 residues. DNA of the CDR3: TGCGCCAGCAGCGGGACAGGGGACGAGCAGTACTTC. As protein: CASSGTGDEQYF.

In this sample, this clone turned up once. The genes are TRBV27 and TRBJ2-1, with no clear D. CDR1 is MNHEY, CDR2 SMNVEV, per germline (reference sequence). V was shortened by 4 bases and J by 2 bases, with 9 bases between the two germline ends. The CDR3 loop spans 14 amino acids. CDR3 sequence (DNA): TGTGCCAGCAGTTCATCAGCACCCTACAATGAGCAGTTCTTC. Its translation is CASSSSAPYNEQFF.

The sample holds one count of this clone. CDR3 loop: CASSQRGIAGELFF. In DNA form, the CDR3 reads TGTGCCAGCAGCCAAAGAGGAATCGCCGGGGAGCTGTTTTTT. The V and J genes are TRBV3-1 (or the pseudogene TRBV3-2) and TRBJ2-2; D is unresolved. This CDR3 has 14 residues. Looked up from germline, CDR1 is LGHDT and CDR2 is YNNKEL (reference sequence). V lost 2 bases to trimming and J lost 6 bases, with 10 bases between them.

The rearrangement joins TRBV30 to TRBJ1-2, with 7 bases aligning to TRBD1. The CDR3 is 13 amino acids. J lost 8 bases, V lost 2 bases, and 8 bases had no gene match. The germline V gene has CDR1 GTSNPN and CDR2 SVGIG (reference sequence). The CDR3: CAWSIGTVRGYTF. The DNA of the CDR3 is TGTGCCTGGAGTATCGGGACAGTAAGGGGCTACACCTTC. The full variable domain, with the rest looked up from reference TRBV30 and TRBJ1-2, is SQTIHQWPATLVQPVGSPLSLECTVEGTSNPNLYWYRQAAGRGLQLLFYSVGIGQISSEVPQNLSASRPQDRQFILSSKKLLLSDSGFYLCAWSIGTVRGYTFGSGTRLTVV.

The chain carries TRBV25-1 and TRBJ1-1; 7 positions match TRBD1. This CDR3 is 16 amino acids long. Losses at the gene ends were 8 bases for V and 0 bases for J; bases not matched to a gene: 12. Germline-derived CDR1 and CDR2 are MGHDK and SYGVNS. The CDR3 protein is CASQRTGALLNTEAFF. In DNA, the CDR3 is TGTGCCAGCCAAAGAACAGGGGCGCTTCTGAACACTGAAGCTTTCTTT.

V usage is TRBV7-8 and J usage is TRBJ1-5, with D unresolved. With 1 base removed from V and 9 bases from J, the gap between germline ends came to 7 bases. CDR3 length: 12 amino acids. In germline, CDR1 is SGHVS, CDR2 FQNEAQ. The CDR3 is CASSLVRGPQHF. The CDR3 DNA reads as TGTGCCAGCAGCTTAGTGCGGGGGCCCCAGCATTTT. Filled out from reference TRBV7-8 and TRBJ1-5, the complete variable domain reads GAGVSQSPRYKVAKRGQDVALRCDPISGHVSLFWYQQALGQGPEFLTYFQNEAQLDKSGLPSDRFFAERPEGSVSTLKIQRTQQEDSAVYLCASSLVRGPQHFGDGTRLSIL.

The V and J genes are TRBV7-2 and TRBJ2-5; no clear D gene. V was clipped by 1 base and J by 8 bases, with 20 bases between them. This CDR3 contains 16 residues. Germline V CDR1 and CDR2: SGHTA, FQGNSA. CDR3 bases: TGTGCCAGCAGCTTAGGGATCCAGCGACATCCAGGAACCCAGTACTTC. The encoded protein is CASSLGIQRHPGTQYF. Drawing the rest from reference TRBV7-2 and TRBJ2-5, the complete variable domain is GAGVSQSPSNKVTEKGKDVELRCDPISGHTALYWYRQSLGQGLEFLIYFQGNSAPDKSGLPSDRFSAERTGGSVSTLTIQRTQQEDSAVYLCASSLGIQRHPGTQYFGPGTRLLVL.

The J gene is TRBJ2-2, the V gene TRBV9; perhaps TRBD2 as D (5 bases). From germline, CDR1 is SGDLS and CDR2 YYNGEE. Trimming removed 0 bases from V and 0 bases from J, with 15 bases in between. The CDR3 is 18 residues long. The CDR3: CASSVAGRTGTNTGELFF. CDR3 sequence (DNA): TGTGCCAGCAGCGTAGCGGGAAGAACGGGGACGAACACCGGGGAGCTGTTTTTT.